This T cell receptor beta chain was found in a study of neoadjuvant nivolumab and ipilimumab in lung cancer. This clone was picked up a small number of times. Sequencing used immunoSEQ multiplex PCR; TCRdb keeps in-frame clones, though not all of them. There are some 1,200 clones in the sample; under 90% occur only once, and 5% to 8% lies in the top ten. In germline, CDR1 is MNHNY, CDR2 SVGAGI (reference sequence). V gave up 8 bases and J gave up 8 bases, with 15 bases separating them. CDR3 length: 12 amino acids. The sequenced sample was adjacent normal lung tissue, obtained after neoadjuvant nivolumab, alone or with ipilimumab, at or shortly before surgery. V gene TRBV6-6 combines with J gene TRBJ1-2; D is possibly TRBD1 (5 bases). The TCR originated in an adult with non-small cell lung cancer. CDR3 sequence reads: CASLKENRGYTF. The CDR3 nucleotides are TGTGCCAGCCTTAAGGAGAACAGGGGCTACACCTTC.